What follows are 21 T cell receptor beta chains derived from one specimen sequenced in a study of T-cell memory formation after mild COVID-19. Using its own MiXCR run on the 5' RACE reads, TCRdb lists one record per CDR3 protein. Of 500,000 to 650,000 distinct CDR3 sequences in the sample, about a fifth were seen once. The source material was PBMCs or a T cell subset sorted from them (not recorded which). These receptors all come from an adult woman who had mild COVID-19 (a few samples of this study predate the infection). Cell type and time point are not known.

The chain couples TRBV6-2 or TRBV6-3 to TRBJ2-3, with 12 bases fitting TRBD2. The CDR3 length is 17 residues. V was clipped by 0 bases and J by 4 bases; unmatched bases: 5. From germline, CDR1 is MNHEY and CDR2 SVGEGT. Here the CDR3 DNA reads TGTGCCAGCAGTTACTCATCTAGCGGGAGGGGAGCAGATACGCAGTATTTT. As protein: CASSYSSSGRGADTQYF.

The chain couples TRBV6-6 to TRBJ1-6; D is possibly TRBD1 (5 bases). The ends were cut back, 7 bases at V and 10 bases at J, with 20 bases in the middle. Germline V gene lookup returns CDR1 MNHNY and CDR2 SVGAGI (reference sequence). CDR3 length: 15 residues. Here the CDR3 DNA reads TGTGCCAGCACCCCGGTGGGGGGATCGGGCTCACCCCTCCACTTT. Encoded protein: CASTPVGGSGSPLHF.

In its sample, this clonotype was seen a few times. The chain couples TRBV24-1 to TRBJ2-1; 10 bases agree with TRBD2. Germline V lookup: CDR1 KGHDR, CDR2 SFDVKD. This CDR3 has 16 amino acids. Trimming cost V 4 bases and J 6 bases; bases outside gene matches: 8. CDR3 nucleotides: TGTGCCACCAGTGACCAGGCCGGGACTAGCGCCAATGAGCAGTTCTTC. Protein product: CATSDQAGTSANEQFF.

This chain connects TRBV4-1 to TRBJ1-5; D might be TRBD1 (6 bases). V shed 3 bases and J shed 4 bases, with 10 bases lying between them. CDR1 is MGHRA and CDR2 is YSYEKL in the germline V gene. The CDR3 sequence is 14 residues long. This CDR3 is CASSQRDRNQPQHF. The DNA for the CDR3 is TGCGCCAGCAGCCAGCGCGACAGGAATCAGCCCCAGCATTTT.

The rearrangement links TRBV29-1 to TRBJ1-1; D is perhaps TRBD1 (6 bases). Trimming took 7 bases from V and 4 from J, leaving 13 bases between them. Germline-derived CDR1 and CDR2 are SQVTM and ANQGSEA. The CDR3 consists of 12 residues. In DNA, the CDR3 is TGCAGCGCAGGACAGTCGGGCACTGAAGCTTTCTTT. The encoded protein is CSAGQSGTEAFF.

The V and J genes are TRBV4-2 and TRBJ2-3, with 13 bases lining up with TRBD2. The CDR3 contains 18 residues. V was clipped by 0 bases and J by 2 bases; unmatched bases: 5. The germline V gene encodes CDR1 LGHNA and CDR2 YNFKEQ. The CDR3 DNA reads TGTGCCAGCAGCCAAGATTATGGGACTAGCGGGACCACAGATACGCAGTATTTT. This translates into CASSQDYGTSGTTDTQYF.

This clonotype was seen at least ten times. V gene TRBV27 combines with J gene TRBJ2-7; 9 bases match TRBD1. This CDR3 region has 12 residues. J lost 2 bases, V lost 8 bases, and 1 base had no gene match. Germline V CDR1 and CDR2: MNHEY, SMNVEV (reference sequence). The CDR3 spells CASGTGPYEQYF. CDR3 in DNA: TGTGCCAGCGGGACAGGGCCCTACGAGCAGTACTTC.

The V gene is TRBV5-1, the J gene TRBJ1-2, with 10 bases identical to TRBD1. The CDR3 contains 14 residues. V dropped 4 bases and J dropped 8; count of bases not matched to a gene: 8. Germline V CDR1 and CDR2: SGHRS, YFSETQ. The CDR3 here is CASSPDRGLGGYTF. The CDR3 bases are TGCGCCAGCAGCCCAGACAGGGGGCTAGGAGGCTACACCTTC.

The CDR3 here is CSVNGLAGLDTQYF. The CDR3 bases are TGCAGCGTTAACGGGCTAGCGGGGCTTGATACGCAGTATTTT. The chain carries TRBV29-1 and TRBJ2-3; 9 nucleotides align to TRBD2. The CDR3 loop spans 14 amino acids. The V gene's germline CDR1 is SQVTM and CDR2 ANQGSEA. Trimming at V came to 5 bases and at J to 6 bases, leaving 9 bases not matched to a gene.

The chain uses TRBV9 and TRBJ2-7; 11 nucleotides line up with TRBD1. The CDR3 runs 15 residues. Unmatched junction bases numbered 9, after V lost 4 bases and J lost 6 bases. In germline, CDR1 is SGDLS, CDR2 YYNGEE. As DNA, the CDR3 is TGTGCCAGCAGCCTTACGTCCGGGACAGGGGGCGAGCAGTACTTC. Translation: CASSLTSGTGGEQYF.

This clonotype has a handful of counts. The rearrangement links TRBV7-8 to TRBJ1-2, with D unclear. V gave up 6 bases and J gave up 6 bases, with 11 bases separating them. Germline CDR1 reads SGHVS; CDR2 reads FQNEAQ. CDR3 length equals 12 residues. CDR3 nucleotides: TGTGCCAGCAGAACCCCGGTTGATGGCTACACCTTC. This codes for CASRTPVDGYTF. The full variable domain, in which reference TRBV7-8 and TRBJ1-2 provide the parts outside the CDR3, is GAGVSQSPRYKVAKRGQDVALRCDPISGHVSLFWYQQALGQGPEFLTYFQNEAQLDKSGLPSDRFFAERPEGSVSTLKIQRTQQEDSAVYLCASRTPVDGYTFGSGTRLTVV.

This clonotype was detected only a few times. The CDR3 nucleotides are TGCGCCAGCAGCTCTGGGACCTCCATGAACACTGAAGCTTTCTTT. Translation: CASSSGTSMNTEAFF. The chain joins TRBV5-1 to TRBJ1-1, with D perhaps TRBD1 (5 bases). The CDR3 length is 15 residues. V dropped 3 bases and J dropped 0 bases, with 12 bases sitting between them. CDR1 SGHRS and CDR2 YFSETQ come from the germline V gene.

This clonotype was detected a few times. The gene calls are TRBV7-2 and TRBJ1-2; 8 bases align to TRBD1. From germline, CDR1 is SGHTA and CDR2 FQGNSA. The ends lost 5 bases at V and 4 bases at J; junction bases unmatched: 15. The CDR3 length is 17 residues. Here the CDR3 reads CASSPGQVLVPRYGYTF. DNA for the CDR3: TGTGCCAGCAGCCCGGGACAGGTCCTTGTACCCCGCTATGGCTACACCTTC.

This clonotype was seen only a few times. The CDR3 spells CASTFGSGNTGELFF. DNA of the CDR3: TGTGCCAGCACTTTTGGTAGCGGGAACACCGGGGAGCTGTTTTTT. The chain couples TRBV6-5 to TRBJ2-2; tentative D call: TRBD2 (6 bases). Germline lookup yields CDR1 MNHEY and CDR2 SVGAGI. CDR3 size: 15 residues. With 7 bases removed from V and 1 base from J, the gap between germline ends came to 13 bases.

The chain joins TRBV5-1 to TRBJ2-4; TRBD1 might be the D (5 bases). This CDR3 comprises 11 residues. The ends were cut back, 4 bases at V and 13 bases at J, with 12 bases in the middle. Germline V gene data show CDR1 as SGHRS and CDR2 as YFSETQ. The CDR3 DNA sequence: TGCGCCAGCAGCGAGGACACTTTACAGTACTTC. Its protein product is CASSEDTLQYF.

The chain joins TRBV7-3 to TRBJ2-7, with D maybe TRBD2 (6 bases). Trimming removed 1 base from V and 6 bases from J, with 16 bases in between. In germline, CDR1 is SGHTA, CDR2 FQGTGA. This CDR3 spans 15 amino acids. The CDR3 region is CASSLIAGGGSEQYF. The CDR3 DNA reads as TGTGCCAGCAGCTTAATTGCTGGTGGGGGGAGCGAGCAGTACTTC.

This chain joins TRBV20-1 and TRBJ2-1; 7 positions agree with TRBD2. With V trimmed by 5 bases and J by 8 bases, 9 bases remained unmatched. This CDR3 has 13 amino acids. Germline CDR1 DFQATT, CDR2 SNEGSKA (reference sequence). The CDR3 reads CSAHLTSKYEQFF. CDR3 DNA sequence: TGCAGTGCTCACCTGACTAGCAAGTATGAGCAGTTCTTC.

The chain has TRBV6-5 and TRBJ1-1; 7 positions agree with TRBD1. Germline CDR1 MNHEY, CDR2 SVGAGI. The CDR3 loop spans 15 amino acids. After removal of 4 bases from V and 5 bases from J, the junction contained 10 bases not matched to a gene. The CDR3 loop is CASSFPRGGQTEAFF. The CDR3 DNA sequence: TGTGCCAGCAGTTTCCCTAGAGGGGGCCAGACTGAAGCTTTCTTT.

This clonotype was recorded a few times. CDR3 region: CASSLSRGDEQYF. CDR3 DNA sequence: TGTGCCAGCAGTTTAAGTCGGGGGGACGAGCAGTACTTC. The V gene is TRBV27, the J gene TRBJ2-7; 7 bases are shared with TRBD2. The V gene's germline CDR1 is MNHEY and CDR2 SMNVEV (reference sequence). After removal of 2 bases from V and 5 bases from J, the junction contained 3 bases not matched to a gene. The CDR3 runs to 13 residues.

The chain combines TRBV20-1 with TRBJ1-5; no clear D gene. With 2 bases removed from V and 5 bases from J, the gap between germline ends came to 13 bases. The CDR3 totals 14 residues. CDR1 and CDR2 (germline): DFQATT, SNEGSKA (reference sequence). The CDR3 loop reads CSARPASPYQPQHF. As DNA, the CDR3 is TGCAGTGCTAGACCGGCCTCCCCTTATCAGCCCCAGCATTTT.

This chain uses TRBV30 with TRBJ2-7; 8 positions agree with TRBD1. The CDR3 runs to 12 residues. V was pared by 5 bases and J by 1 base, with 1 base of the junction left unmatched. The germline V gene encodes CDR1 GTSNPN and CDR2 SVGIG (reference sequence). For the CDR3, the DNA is TGTGCCTGGGACAGGGGATCCTACGAGCAGTACTTC. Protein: CAWDRGSYEQYF.